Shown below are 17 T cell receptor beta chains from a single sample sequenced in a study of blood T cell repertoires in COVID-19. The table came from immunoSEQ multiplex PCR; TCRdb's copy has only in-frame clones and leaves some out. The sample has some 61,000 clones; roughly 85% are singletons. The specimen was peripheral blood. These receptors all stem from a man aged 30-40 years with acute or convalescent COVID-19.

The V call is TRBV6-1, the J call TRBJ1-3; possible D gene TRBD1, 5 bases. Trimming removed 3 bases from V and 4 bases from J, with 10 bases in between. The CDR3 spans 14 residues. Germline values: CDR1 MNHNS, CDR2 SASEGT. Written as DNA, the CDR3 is TGTGCCAGCAGTGATCCAGGGTTGGGAAACACCATATATTTT. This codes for CASSDPGLGNTIYF.

The CDR3 sequence is CASSSPGQYNEKLFF. CDR3 in DNA: TGTGCCAGCAGTTCCCCGGGACAGTATAATGAAAAACTGTTTTTT. J is TRBJ1-4 and V is TRBV28; 7 bases are a match to TRBD1. This CDR3 spans 15 amino acids. Per germline, CDR1 MDHEN and CDR2 SYDVKM. The J segment lost 4 bases and the V segment lost 4 bases, leaving 6 bases of the junction unmatched.

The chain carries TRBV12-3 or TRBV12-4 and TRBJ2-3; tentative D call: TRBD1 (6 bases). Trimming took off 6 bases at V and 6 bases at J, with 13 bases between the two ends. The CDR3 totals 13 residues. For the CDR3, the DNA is TGTGCCAGCAGGAACAGGGATGGGGATACGCAGTATTTT. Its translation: CASRNRDGDTQYF.

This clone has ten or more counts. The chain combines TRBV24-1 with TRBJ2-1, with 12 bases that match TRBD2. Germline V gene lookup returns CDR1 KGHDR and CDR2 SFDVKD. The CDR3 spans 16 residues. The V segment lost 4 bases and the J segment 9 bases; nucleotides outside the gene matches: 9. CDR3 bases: TGTGCCACCAGTGACAGACTAGCGGGAGTGGTCGGTGAGCAGTTCTTC. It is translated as CATSDRLAGVVGEQFF.

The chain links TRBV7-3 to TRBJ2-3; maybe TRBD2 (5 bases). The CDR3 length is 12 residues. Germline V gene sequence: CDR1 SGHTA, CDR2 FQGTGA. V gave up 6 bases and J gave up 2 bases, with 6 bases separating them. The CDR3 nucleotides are TGTGCCAGCAGGGGAGACACAGATACGCAGTATTTT. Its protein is CASRGDTDTQYF.

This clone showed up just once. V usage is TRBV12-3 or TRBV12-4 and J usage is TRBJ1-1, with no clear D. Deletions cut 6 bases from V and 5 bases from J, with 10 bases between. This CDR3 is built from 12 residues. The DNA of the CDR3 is TGTGCCAGCAGCCCGAGGTGGACTGAAGCTTTCTTT. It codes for CASSPRWTEAFF.

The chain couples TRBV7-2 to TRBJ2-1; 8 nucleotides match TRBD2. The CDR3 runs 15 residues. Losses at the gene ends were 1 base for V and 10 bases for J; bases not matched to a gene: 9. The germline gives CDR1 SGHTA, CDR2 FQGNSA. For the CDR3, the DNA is TGTGCCAGCAGCTTAGATCCGGGAGGGCCGAGGGAGCAGTTCTTC. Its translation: CASSLDPGGPREQFF. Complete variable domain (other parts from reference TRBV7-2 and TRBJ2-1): GAGVSQSPSNKVTEKGKDVELRCDPISGHTALYWYRQSLGQGLEFLIYFQGNSAPDKSGLPSDRFSAERTGGSVSTLTIQRTQQEDSAVYLCASSLDPGGPREQFFGPGTRLTVL.

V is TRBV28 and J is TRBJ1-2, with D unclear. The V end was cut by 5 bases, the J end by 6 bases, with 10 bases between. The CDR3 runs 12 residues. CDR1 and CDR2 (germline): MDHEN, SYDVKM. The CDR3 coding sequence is TGTGCCAGCAGTCTAGGTCCCGATGGCTACACCTTC. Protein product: CASSLGPDGYTF.

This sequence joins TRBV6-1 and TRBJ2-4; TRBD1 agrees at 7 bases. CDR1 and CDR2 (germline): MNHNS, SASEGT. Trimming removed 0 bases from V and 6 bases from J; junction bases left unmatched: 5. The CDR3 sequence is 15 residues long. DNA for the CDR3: TGTGCCAGCAGTGAAGCTTCAGGGGGAACAAACATTCAGTACTTC. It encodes CASSEASGGTNIQYF.

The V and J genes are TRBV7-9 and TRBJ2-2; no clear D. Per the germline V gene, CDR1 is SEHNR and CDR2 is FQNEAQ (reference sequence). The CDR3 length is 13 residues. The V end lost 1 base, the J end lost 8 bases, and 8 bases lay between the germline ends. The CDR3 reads CASSLVAKGELFF. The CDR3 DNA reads TGTGCCAGCAGCTTAGTCGCGAAAGGGGAGCTGTTTTTT.

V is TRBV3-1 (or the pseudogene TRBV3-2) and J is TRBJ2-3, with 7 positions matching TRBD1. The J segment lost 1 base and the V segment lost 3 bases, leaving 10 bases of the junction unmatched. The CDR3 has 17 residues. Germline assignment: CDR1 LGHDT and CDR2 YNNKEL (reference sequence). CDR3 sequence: CASSHQRQGRGTDTQYF. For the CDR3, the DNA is TGTGCCAGCAGCCACCAACGACAGGGCCGGGGCACAGATACGCAGTATTTT.

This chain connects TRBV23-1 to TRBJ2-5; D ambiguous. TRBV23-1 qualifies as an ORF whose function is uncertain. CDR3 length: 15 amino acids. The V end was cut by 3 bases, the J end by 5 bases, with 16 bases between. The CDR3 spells CASSHCRWVGETQYF. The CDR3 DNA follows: TGCGCCAGCAGTCATTGTCGGTGGGTCGGGGAGACCCAGTACTTC.

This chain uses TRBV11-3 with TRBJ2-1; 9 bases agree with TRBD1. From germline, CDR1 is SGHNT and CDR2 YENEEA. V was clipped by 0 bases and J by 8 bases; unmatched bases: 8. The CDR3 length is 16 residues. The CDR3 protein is CASSLEGTGRLDEQFF. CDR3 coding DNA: TGTGCCAGCAGCTTAGAGGGGACAGGGCGGCTCGATGAGCAGTTCTTC.

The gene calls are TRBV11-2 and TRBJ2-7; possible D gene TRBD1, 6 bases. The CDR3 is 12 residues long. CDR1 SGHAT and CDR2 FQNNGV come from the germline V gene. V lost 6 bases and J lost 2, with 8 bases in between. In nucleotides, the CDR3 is TGTGCCAGCAGTTGGGGGCCCTACGAGCAGTACTTC. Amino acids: CASSWGPYEQYF.

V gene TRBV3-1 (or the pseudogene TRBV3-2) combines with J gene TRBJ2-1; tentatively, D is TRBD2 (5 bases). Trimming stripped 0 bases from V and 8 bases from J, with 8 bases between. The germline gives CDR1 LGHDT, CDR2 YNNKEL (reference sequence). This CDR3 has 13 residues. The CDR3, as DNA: TGTGCCAGCAGCCAAGATGGAGGCCATGAGCAGTTCTTC. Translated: CASSQDGGHEQFF.

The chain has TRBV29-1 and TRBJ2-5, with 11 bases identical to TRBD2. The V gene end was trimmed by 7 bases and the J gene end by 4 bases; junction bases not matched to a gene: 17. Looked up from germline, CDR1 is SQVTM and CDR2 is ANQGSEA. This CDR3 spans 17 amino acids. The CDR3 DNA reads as TGCAGCGCCCGGAGGGTAGCGGGAGGGCCGAGAGCAGAGACCCAGTACTTC. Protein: CSARRVAGGPRAETQYF. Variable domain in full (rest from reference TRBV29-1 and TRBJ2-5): SAVISQKPSRDICQRGTSLTIQCQVDSQVTMMFWYRQQPGQSLTLIATANQGSEATYESGFVIDKFPISRPNLTFSTLTVSNMSPEDSSIYLCSARRVAGGPRAETQYFGPGTRLLVL.

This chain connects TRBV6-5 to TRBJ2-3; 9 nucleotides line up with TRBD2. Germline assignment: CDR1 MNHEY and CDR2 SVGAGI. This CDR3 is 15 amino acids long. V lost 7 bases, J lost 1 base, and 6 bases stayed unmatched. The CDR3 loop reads CASKRSGSRTDTQYF. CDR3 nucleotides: TGTGCCAGCAAACGTAGCGGGAGCCGCACAGATACGCAGTATTTT.